These T cell receptor beta chains were read from a single sample in a study of T cell responses to AZD1222 COVID-19 vaccine. Measured with immunoSEQ multiplex PCR; TCRdb has only the in-frame clones, and not every one. The sample consists of some 120,000 clones, about 93% of them appearing once. The input for sequencing was peripheral blood, taken on day 0 of AZD1222 vaccination. Receptors were obtained from an adult in good health. The CDR3 runs from the conserved cysteine through the conserved F or W. A D gene is named only where the DNA matches it firmly. The listing skips clone size in some rows; elsewhere it reads once, few, many or a size class.

V	size	D	J	DNA	CDR3
TRBV15	-	-	TRBJ2-1	TGTGCCACCAGCATAGAAGACCCACCGGGGGCTCATGAGCAGTTCTTC	CATSIEDPPGAHEQFF
TRBV27	-	-	TRBJ1-1	TGTGCCAGCAGTTTATATGGTGGAACTGAAGCTTTCTTT	CASSLYGGTEAFF
TRBV19	-	-	TRBJ2-7	TGTGCTACCGGGGTGGCCTACGAGCAGTACTTC	CATGVAYEQYF
TRBV7-2	-	TRBD1	TRBJ1-5	TGTGCCAGCAGCTTAGGCCTGGCCCAGGGGGCCCAGCATTTT	CASSLGLAQGAQHF
TRBV19	-	TRBD2	TRBJ2-7	TGTGCCAGTAGTATAGGGGCGGGAGAAGGGAACTACGAGCAGTACTTC	CASSIGAGEGNYEQYF
TRBV7-2	-	TRBD1	TRBJ2-2	TGTGCCAGCAGCTTAGTAGTAACGGGACAGGGATACACCGGGGAGCTGTTTTTT	CASSLVVTGQGYTGELFF
TRBV5-4	-	TRBD1	TRBJ1-2	TGTGCCAGCAGCGCGCAGGACAGGGCGGGCTATGGCTACACCTTC	CASSAQDRAGYGYTF
TRBV19	-	-	TRBJ1-5	TGTGCCAGTAGTATGTGGCAGTCGGAACAGCCCCAGCATTTT	CASSMWQSEQPQHF
TRBV11-1	-	TRBD1	TRBJ2-3	TGTGCCAGCAGCTACAGGGGGCGAACGTCAGATACGCAGTATTTT	CASSYRGRTSDTQYF
TRBV7-9	-	-	TRBJ2-2	TGTGCCAGCAGCTTTGGAGTCGGATACACCGGGGAGCTGTTTTTT	CASSFGVGYTGELFF
TRBV30	-	-	TRBJ1-3	TGTGCCTGGAGGCGTGGAAACACCATATATTTT	CAWRRGNTIYF
TRBV28	-	-	TRBJ2-7	TGTGCCAGCAGCTTTCCAAAGTGGGAGAAGGCGGGCCTCTCCTACGAGCAGTACTTC	CASSFPKWEKAGLSYEQYF
TRBV7-9	-	-	TRBJ2-7	TGTGCCAGCAGCTTAGTCGGGCCGCAGTACTTC	CASSLVGPQYF
TRBV15	once	-	TRBJ2-2	TGTGCCACCAGCAGAGTTGGGGGTTACACCGGGGAGCTGTTTTTT	CATSRVGGYTGELFF
TRBV5-4	-	-	TRBJ2-7	TGTGCCAGCAGCTTGGGGGGGGCGGGTCGACTCCATGAGCAGTACTTC	CASSLGGAGRLHEQYF
TRBV5-1	-	-	TRBJ1-4	TGCGCCAGCAGCTTGGCGGTCGGACGAAATGAAAAACTGTTTTTT	CASSLAVGRNEKLFF
TRBV7-8	once	TRBD2	TRBJ2-3	TGTGCCAGCAGCTTAGCGCTAGCGGGGGGCACAGATACGCAGTATTTT	CASSLALAGGTDTQYF
TRBV7-2	-	TRBD1	TRBJ2-5	TGTGCCAGCAGCTTACCTCAGGGACAGAATTGGAACTTC	CASSLPQGQNWNF
TRBV9	-	-	TRBJ2-6	TGTGCCAGCAGTGAGGGCAGGCTCGGAGGATGGGGGGCCAACGTCCTGACTTTC	CASSEGRLGGWGANVLTF
TRBV6-5	-	TRBD2	TRBJ2-3	TGTGCCAGCCATCGGGGGGGACGGGCAGATACGCAGTATTTT	CASHRGGRADTQYF
TRBV24-1	-	TRBD2	TRBJ2-3	TGTGCCACCTCCTTAGGATTTGCGGGAGGCTCCAAGGGGTCGACAGATACGCAGTATTTT	CATSLGFAGGSKGSTDTQYF
TRBV11-3	-	TRBD2	TRBJ2-3	TGTGCCAGCAGCCGGCGGGGGGCAGATACGCAGTATTTT	CASSRRGADTQYF
TRBV5-4	-	-	TRBJ1-2	TGTGCCAGCAGCTTGGGTGACTATGGCTACACCTTC	CASSLGDYGYTF
TRBV27	-	-	TRBJ1-1	TGTGCCAGCAGCGACAGATACACTGAAGCTTTCTTT	CASSDRYTEAFF
TRBV21-1	-	-	TRBJ1-2	TGTGCCAGCAGCGCAGAGGGACAGGGCCCCTATGGCTACACCTTC	CASSAEGQGPYGYTF
TRBV7-9	-	-	TRBJ2-5	TGTGCCAGCAGCTTATGGGGGGGCACGGAGACCCAGTACTTC	CASSLWGGTETQYF
TRBV13	-	TRBD2	TRBJ2-3	TGTGCCAGCAGCTTCCTTCTAGCGGGAGAGGGGACAGATACGCAGTATTTT	CASSFLLAGEGTDTQYF
TRBV30	-	TRBD2	TRBJ2-7	TGTGCCTGCCTGGGGCGAGCGGGAAACGGATACGAGCAGTACTTC	CACLGRAGNGYEQYF
TRBV6-5	once	-	TRBJ1-5	TGTGCCAGCAGTTACACCACGGGGGCTGATCAGCCCCAGCATTTT	CASSYTTGADQPQHF
TRBV27	-	-	TRBJ1-1	TGTGCCAGCAAGGACAAGTACTATGAAATGAACACTGAAGCTTTCTTT	CASKDKYYEMNTEAFF
TRBV7-2	-	-	TRBJ2-5	TGTGCCAGCAGCCCCGACAGCCAAGAGACCCAGTACTTC	CASSPDSQETQYF
TRBV29-1	-	-	TRBJ1-1	TGCAGCGTTTCGGGGGGGCCCAGCACTGAAGCTTTCTTT	CSVSGGPSTEAFF
TRBV18	-	-	TRBJ1-1	TGTGCCAGCTCACCAGGGACCGGGGTTACTGAAGCTTTCTTT	CASSPGTGVTEAFF
TRBV5-1	-	-	TRBJ1-2	TGCGCCAGCAGCCCGGGCCCAGCTAACTATGGCTACACCTTC	CASSPGPANYGYTF
TRBV19	-	-	TRBJ2-6	TGTGCCAGTAGTATAGTTCACTCTGGGGCCAACGTCCTGACTTTC	CASSIVHSGANVLTF
TRBV7-9	-	TRBD1	TRBJ1-1	TGTGCCAGCAGCGCTGGACAGGGATCAGGCACTGAAGCTTTCTTT	CASSAGQGSGTEAFF
TRBV4-1	-	-	TRBJ1-4	TGCGCCAGCAGCCAGCAGGGTATTAGTGAAAAACTGTTTTTT	CASSQQGISEKLFF
TRBV28	-	-	TRBJ1-5	TGTGCCAGCAGTTTCCGGGTCGGAAGTGGCAATCAGCCCCAGCATTTT	CASSFRVGSGNQPQHF
TRBV5-1	-	-	TRBJ1-2	TGCGCCAGCAATTGGGCGGCTGGGGTGGACTATGGCTACACCTTC	CASNWAAGVDYGYTF
TRBV21-1	once	-	TRBJ1-3	TGTGCCAGCAGCAAAGGGCAGGGCTTGGCTGGAAACACCATATATTTT	CASSKGQGLAGNTIYF
TRBV19	-	-	TRBJ1-2	TGTGCCAGTAGTCGACAGATCGAGATCCAATTCTATGGCTACACCTTC	CASSRQIEIQFYGYTF
TRBV19	once	-	TRBJ2-7	TGTGCCAGTAGTATACGGGACACCCTATCCTACGAGCAGTACTTC	CASSIRDTLSYEQYF
TRBV10-3	-	TRBD1	TRBJ1-6	TGTGCCATCAGTACAGGGGGCAATTCACCCCTCCACTTT	CAISTGGNSPLHF
TRBV7-9	few	-	TRBJ2-2	TGTGCCAGCATCGCGGACAACACCGGGGAGCTGTTTTTT	CASIADNTGELFF
TRBV11-2	once	-	TRBJ2-1	TGTGCCAGCAGCTTAGATCTCCTAGCCCACAATGAGCAGTTCTTC	CASSLDLLAHNEQFF